A single T cell receptor (beta chain) is shown here with its context. The target antigen is unknown. Germline CDR1 reads MGHDK; CDR2 reads SYGVNS. V dropped 2 bases and J dropped 2 bases, with 10 bases sitting between them. CDR3 length equals 14 residues. Treatment defined: around 19 received Ad26.COV2.S at low or high dose, single or two shots; several received placebo; per-sample allocation not given. Samples analyzed were those drawn on day 63 after the first vaccine or placebo injection. Generated by immunoSEQ multiplex PCR, the TCRdb table keeps only in-frame clones and is missing some. The profile shows 510,000 or so clones, around 88% of them singletons. The data belong to a study of Ad26.COV2.S vaccination and SARS-CoV-2 variants. In the study overall: Donor got 5x10^10 or 1x10^11 viral particles of Ad26.COV2.S. Study-wide findings and caveats: Placebo recipients showed lower spike-specific TCR breadth than vaccinees.

The sample consisted of peripheral blood, taken in a trial of Ad26.COV2.S vaccine versus placebo. This chain joins TRBV25-1 and TRBJ2-7; D not resolved. This clonotype originated in a person between 18 and 65 years old who received the Ad26.COV2.S COVID-19 vaccine or a placebo. CDR3 sequence (DNA): TGTGCCAGCAGTGAACGAGTACCAGCCTACGAGCAGTACTTC. Translating it yields CASSERVPAYEQYF.